The rows below give T cell receptor beta chains drawn from one sample of a study of CD8+CD57+ T cells in acquired aplastic anemia. One entry per CDR3 protein results from TCRdb running MiXCR on the reads. The repertoire holds 180,000 or so distinct CDR3 sequences, with roughly 43% as singletons. The sequenced sample consisted of sorted CD4+, CD8+, or CD8+CD57+ T cells (not recorded which) from PBMCs. The receptors originated from a human donor with aplastic anemia. Both conserved end residues are part of each CDR3. The order of the fields is clone size, J gene, D gene, V gene, CDR3 protein, CDR3 DNA. A D gene is named only where the DNA matches it firmly. Rows give clone size only sometimes, using once, few, many, or a class for an expanded clone.

clone size: many
J gene: TRBJ1-1
D gene: TRBD1
V gene: TRBV11-1
CDR3 protein: CASSLEDRGNKAFF
CDR3 DNA: TGTGCCAGCAGCTTAGAGGACAGGGGGAATAAAGCTTTCTTT

clone size: many
J gene: TRBJ2-2
D gene: NA
V gene: TRBV4-2
CDR3 protein: CASSQNDGNTGELFF
CDR3 DNA: TGTGCCAGCAGCCAAAATGACGGGAACACCGGGGAGCTGTTTTTT

clone size: NA
J gene: TRBJ2-5
D gene: NA
V gene: TRBV7-8
CDR3 protein: CASSLSPGVLQETQYF
CDR3 DNA: TGTGCCAGCAGCTTGAGCCCCGGGGTGCTCCAAGAGACCCAGTACTTC

clone size: NA
J gene: TRBJ1-1
D gene: NA
V gene: TRBV10-3
CDR3 protein: CAISAGGNTEAFF
CDR3 DNA: TGTGCCATCAGTGCGGGGGGGAACACTGAAGCTTTCTTT

clone size: NA
J gene: TRBJ2-3
D gene: TRBD2
V gene: TRBV11-1
CDR3 protein: CASSYTSGSTDTQYF
CDR3 DNA: TGTGCCAGCAGCTACACTAGCGGAAGCACAGATACGCAGTATTTT

clone size: NA
J gene: TRBJ1-4
D gene: TRBD1
V gene: TRBV9
CDR3 protein: CASSVSPEDRDEKLFF
CDR3 DNA: TGTGCCAGCAGCGTGAGCCCGGAGGACAGGGATGAAAAACTGTTTTTT

clone size: NA
J gene: TRBJ1-6
D gene: NA
V gene: TRBV15
CDR3 protein: CATSRDMRDSPLHF
CDR3 DNA: TGTGCCACCAGCAGAGATATGAGGGATTCACCCCTCCACTTT

clone size: many
J gene: TRBJ2-1
D gene: TRBD2
V gene: TRBV20-1
CDR3 protein: CSAISSSGGFSEQFF
CDR3 DNA: TGCAGTGCTATATCCTCTAGCGGGGGGTTTAGCGAGCAGTTCTTC

clone size: NA
J gene: TRBJ2-7
D gene: NA
V gene: TRBV6-2/TRBV6-3
CDR3 protein: CASSYPWGLEQYF
CDR3 DNA: TGTGCCAGCAGTTATCCTTGGGGGCTCGAGCAGTACTTC

clone size: few
J gene: TRBJ2-2
D gene: TRBD1
V gene: TRBV6-1
CDR3 protein: CASSTTGGVNTGELFF
CDR3 DNA: TGTGCCAGCAGTACTACAGGGGGCGTCAACACCGGGGAGCTGTTTTTT

clone size: few
J gene: TRBJ2-6
D gene: NA
V gene: TRBV2
CDR3 protein: CASSTRTGANVLTF
CDR3 DNA: TGTGCCAGCAGTACACGGACTGGGGCCAACGTCCTGACTTTC

clone size: NA
J gene: TRBJ2-7
D gene: NA
V gene: TRBV2
CDR3 protein: CASAGLGEQYF
CDR3 DNA: TGTGCCAGCGCGGGGCTGGGCGAGCAGTACTTC

clone size: NA
J gene: TRBJ2-1
D gene: TRBD2
V gene: TRBV9
CDR3 protein: CASSVQLASYNEQFF
CDR3 DNA: TGTGCCAGCAGCGTCCAACTAGCGAGCTACAATGAGCAGTTCTTC

clone size: NA
J gene: TRBJ1-2
D gene: TRBD1
V gene: TRBV18
CDR3 protein: CASSSGQVYGYTF
CDR3 DNA: TGTGCCAGCTCATCGGGACAGGTCTATGGCTACACCTTC

clone size: few
J gene: TRBJ2-5
D gene: NA
V gene: TRBV24-1
CDR3 protein: CATSGAGTATQYF
CDR3 DNA: TGTGCCACCAGTGGGGCAGGGACTGCGACCCAGTACTTC

clone size: NA
J gene: TRBJ1-1
D gene: NA
V gene: TRBV2
CDR3 protein: CASSHPGRGNTEASF
CDR3 DNA: TGTGCCAGCAGTCATCCAGGGCGGGGGAACACTGAAGCTTCCTTT

clone size: NA
J gene: TRBJ2-1
D gene: TRBD2
V gene: TRBV6-1
CDR3 protein: CASDRGGWNEQFF
CDR3 DNA: TGTGCCAGCGACCGGGGGGGCTGGAATGAGCAGTTCTTC

clone size: many
J gene: TRBJ2-5
D gene: NA
V gene: TRBV7-6
CDR3 protein: CASSLQAQETQYF
CDR3 DNA: TGTGCCAGCAGCTTACAAGCCCAAGAGACCCAGTACTTC

clone size: NA
J gene: TRBJ1-5
D gene: NA
V gene: TRBV20-1
CDR3 protein: CSGTAGWQPQHF
CDR3 DNA: TGCAGTGGGACAGCGGGTTGGCAGCCCCAGCATTTT

clone size: NA
J gene: TRBJ2-5
D gene: NA
V gene: TRBV7-3
CDR3 protein: CASSLGQRETQYF
CDR3 DNA: TGTGCCAGCAGCTTAGGGCAGAGAGAGACCCAGTACTTC

clone size: NA
J gene: TRBJ2-1
D gene: NA
V gene: TRBV10-1
CDR3 protein: CASSPQGRNNEQFF
CDR3 DNA: TGCGCCAGCAGTCCACAGGGGAGGAATAATGAGCAGTTCTTC

clone size: NA
J gene: TRBJ1-2
D gene: TRBD1
V gene: TRBV19
CDR3 protein: CASSPGQGANYGYTF
CDR3 DNA: TGTGCCAGCTCGCCGGGACAGGGGGCAAACTATGGCTACACCTTC

clone size: NA
J gene: TRBJ2-7
D gene: TRBD1
V gene: TRBV5-1
CDR3 protein: CASGLGQTGEQYF
CDR3 DNA: TGCGCCAGCGGCTTGGGACAGACGGGGGAGCAGTACTTC

clone size: NA
J gene: TRBJ1-1
D gene: NA
V gene: TRBV7-8
CDR3 protein: CASTRGLGTEAFF
CDR3 DNA: TGTGCCAGTACCCGGGGGCTGGGCACTGAAGCTTTCTTT